This TCR beta chain was identified in a study of cytomegalovirus exposure and HLA in healthy donors (dated by TCRdb to the late 2010s). A note on the overall study: In an earlier analysis of some 550 of the donors, 250 to 300 Gb of sequence data and 95 million to 130 million unique TCR beta sequences from about 190 million T cells were reported. About 280 gigabases of sequencing data and 75 million to 85 million unique TCR sequences made up an early release that covered under 750 HLA-typed donors. Of the roughly 410 genotyped donors, 81% were placed in the genetic ancestry cluster associated with self-reported Caucasian donors. The study aimed to test whether signatures of past pathogen exposure could be identified by cataloging public T cell receptors. Using immunosequencing, the study profiled T cell repertoires from about 650 subjects and related those repertoires to cytomegalovirus serostatus. Besides the first cohort of approximately 710 subjects, a separate validation cohort made up of some 110 different subjects was used. To predict cytomegalovirus infection status, the study combined high-throughput TCR immunosequencing, statistical association of individual TCRs with disease status, and machine learning. To study patterns of TCR occurrence, a later analysis re-analyzed previously published TCR beta repertoires from around 660 donors and added high-resolution HLA genotyping. In the later analysis, no new phenotypic data were used to find candidate immune exposures; instead, reliance was placed on TCR beta sequences and their occurrence across donors. An earlier analysis of 587 of the donors applied high-throughput TCR beta sequencing to assess whether each TCR beta V gene segment acted as functional or pseudogenic. Donor age, sex, ethnicity and CMV serostatus were compiled alongside the repertoire data. A later genetic analysis used genome-wide SNP genotypes for about 60% of the roughly 700 donors, treating that subset as a discovery cohort. Every discovery cohort repertoire had been produced on one sequencing platform. Both class I and class II loci were covered by HLA typing, at four-digit resolution. Typing coverage varied by locus: about 620-640 donors for A, B, C, DRB1 and DQB1; 500 to 550 for DQA1; more than 600 for DPA1; roughly 450 for DPB1. Roughly 5 DR-DQ haplotypes were handled as single units for association and clustering, since linkage in the cohort was strong. Across 300 to 400 genotyped donors of the cohort, an average of roughly 250,000 unique TCR beta nucleotide sequences per donor were sequenced, and 15% to 20% of those sequences were non-productive.

Paper-wide results and their limitations: An association between a missense DCLRE1C variant and V-gene and J-gene trimming of TCR beta chains was found in a later genetic analysis and replicated in an independent cohort. Because counts were too low, seventeen rarely observed V segments, including chromosome 9 orphons, were left out of the earlier analysis of approximately 500 of the donors. Compared with equally common non-associated chains, HLA-associated TCR beta chains in a later analysis were more clonally expanded and had lower generation probabilities. In a later analysis, most CMV-associated TCR beta chains were found to appear HLA-restricted, with HLA associations seemingly driven largely by CMV exposure. According to a later analysis, TCR association rates differed among HLA loci, with DRB1 alleles showing the most associated TCRs and HLA-C alleles showing the fewest. The study listed approximately 150 TCR beta chains as associated with cytomegalovirus. In this cohort, only TCR beta chains were sequenced, and detectable features were limited by the absence of alpha or paired-chain data. A further reported finding was that TCR beta sequences accurately predicted the HLA-A and HLA-B alleles for most subjects in the first cohort. A group of highly shared sequence variants was considered likely to be a technical artifact of the sequencing pipeline. Most TCR sequences were seen in very few donors, while some public TCRs were found in many individuals. Linkage disequilibrium might explain the correlated functional status among segregating V segments, but an unknown experimental factor could not be ruled out. For the cohort, immune exposure information was limited to CMV serostatus. According to a later genetic analysis, donors in an Asian-associated ancestry cluster had fewer N-insertions in productive TCRs than the approximately 670-donor mean. The classifier was reported to diagnose cytomegalovirus status with high specificity and sensitivity in both the original and validation cohorts. Three of the identified cytomegalovirus-associated TCR beta chains were confirmed in vitro to be specific for cytomegalovirus antigens. It was suggested by the authors that the approach could potentially be generalized to other disease states and immunological phenotypes. The presence/absence analyses assumed that sequencing depth was roughly uniform across donors, and that assumption may not be true. An earlier analysis of approximately 500 of the donors showed that most TCR beta V segments appeared in productive rearrangements either about 90% or about 30% of the time, which broadly matched IMGT annotations. Because some donors lacked HLA typing at each locus, the association tests relied only on the typed subset. Specific HLA alleles were associated with 15,000 to 20,000 TCR beta sequences at a false discovery rate of 0.05 in a later analysis. A later analysis reported that several top co-occurrence clusters appeared linked to parvovirus B19, influenza, CMV and Epstein-Barr virus. Strong co-occurrence of HLA alleles, especially DR and DQ, made assigning TCR associations to individual alleles difficult.

The library was obtained by the immunoSEQ multiplex PCR assay. A mixture of 60 forward primers for TCR Vbeta segments and 13 reverse primers for TCR Jbeta segments was used in the multiplex PCR. Amplification of the CDR3 region of rearranged TCR beta genes was performed with a multiplex PCR assay on genomic DNA. The Illumina HiSeq System was used to sequence the amplified TCR beta libraries as 87-base-pair reads. The paper's data handling went like this. A later analysis counted 75 million to 100 million unique TCR beta chains across the 550 to 750 repertoires, and around 12 million of these chains were shared by at least two donors. Raw reads were error-corrected and collapsed into unique sequences with a nearest-neighbor algorithm that merged closely related sequences to remove PCR and sequencing errors. CDR3 sequences were aligned to IMGT reference sequences to assign V, D and J gene segments. For a sequence to be retained, a match of at least six nucleotides was required to both a V gene segment and a J gene segment. A rearrangement counted as productive if the CDR3 had no stop codons and remained in frame with V and J, and every other rearrangement counted as non-productive. CDR3 was defined by IMGT convention, running from the second conserved V-encoded cysteine to the conserved J-encoded phenylalanine. The earlier analysis of about 560 of the donors excluded any sequence lacking an unambiguous match to a single V gene segment. In an earlier analysis of some 590 of the donors, a V segment was called functional when productive rearrangements were above 56.7%, and segregating when the standard deviation between donors exceeded 5%. To diagnose cytomegalovirus status from the catalog of TCR beta chain sequences, a statistical classification framework was built. A later analysis assigned V and J genes by comparing TCR nucleotide sequences with IMGT/GENE-DB human TR gene sequences. In a later analysis, CDR3 sequences and most-parsimonious VDJ recombination scenarios were assigned using the TCRdist pipeline. In a later analysis, each TCR beta chain was defined by its CDR3 amino acid sequence together with its V-gene family, and reads without a unique V-gene family were excluded. To address suspected cross-contamination and a sequencing artifact, a later analysis removed approximately 600 highly shared, low-generation-probability nucleotide sequences. A later analysis calculated a clonal expansion index for each public chain from normalized within-repertoire ranks of inferred template counts. In a later analysis, generation probabilities were computed using a VDJ recombination model fitted to out-of-frame rearrangements, and the results were checked against IGoR. Hypergeometric tests were used in a later analysis to score TCR-TCR, TCR-HLA and TCR-CMV co-occurrence, with a repertoire-size bias correction applied to the TCR pairs. In a later analysis, false discovery rates were estimated by permuting HLA or CMV assignments 20 times. In a later analysis, co-occurring TCRs were grouped using DBSCAN, and TCRdist sequence similarity was added for clustering within HLA-allele-positive subsets. Repertoires with fewer than 30,000 or more than 120,000 public chains, plus five repertoires with anomalous nucleotide sharing, were excluded from co-occurrence clustering. TCRdb carries this immuneACCESS record with in-frame sequences only. Its versions omit some clonotypes, under half of them owing to an unresolved V gene in the studies checked, with the rest unexplained. V and J calls and clone size come straight from that table; D and trimming were deduced from the DNA. The sample table holds more than 130,000 clones, of which approximately 80% were seen once. The ten largest account for around 4.9% of the sample.

Of note for this clone: This clone's antigen is unknown. Per-base qualities were not stored, and no clone one base away is much larger.

The cohort consisted of hundreds of healthy bone marrow donors. All cohort members were sampled while nominally healthy, although unrecorded immune exposures were likely present. The donor was CMV seronegative and was included in the group of 352 seronegative cohort members. A peripheral blood sample was provided by each donor, and peripheral blood mononuclear cells were used for TCR beta sequencing. Genomic DNA was extracted from the blood cell samples with the Qiagen DNeasy Blood Extraction Kit. The sequencing sample was made of PBMCs. This TCR was sampled from a male donor in good health and CMV-seronegative.

In nucleotide form, the sequence is TGTGCCAGCAGCTTTAACAGGGGGTTCGATACGCAGTATTTT. Translated, it gives CASSFNRGFDTQYF. The sequence links TRBV5-4 to TRBJ2-3; 8 central bases correspond to TRBD1. Including the terminal cysteine and phenylalanine, the CDR3 comprises 14 residues. Only the CDR3 DNA is retained, 42 bases long and in frame from the first base. CDR1 SGHNT and CDR2 YYREEE were looked up in the germline V gene (reference sequence). Trimming removed 2 bases from V and 6 bases from J; the gene matches leave 5 bases unexplained.